This T cell receptor beta chain emerged from a study of cytomegalovirus exposure and HLA in healthy donors. Study-wide background: Earlier findings included some 100 million unique TCR beta sequences obtained from about 180 million T cells.

PCR amplification relied on 60 Vbeta primers (plus 13 Jbeta primers). TCRdb's table, derived via immunoSEQ multiplex PCR, lists solely in-frame clones and lacks some. Among over 85,000 clones listed, approximately 71% were seen once. Turning to this clone: Antigen: not known.

The ends were cut back, 8 bases at V and 2 bases at J, with 12 bases in the middle. The CDR3 contains 14 residues. Germline loops: CDR1 SGHNT, CDR2 YENEEA. Study-wide results and caveats: A later analysis showed HLA-associated TCR beta chains outstripping equally common others in clonal expansion.

The chain couples TRBV11-3 to TRBJ2-2, with D unresolved. The receptor comes from a male donor in good health and CMV-seropositive. Material: PBMCs. The CDR3 DNA follows: TGTGCCAGCGCGAGTAGAACCAACACCGGGGAGCTGTTTTTT. Its translation: CASASRTNTGELFF.